The rows below give T cell receptor beta chains drawn from one sample of a study of read filtering for tumor transcriptome and immune sequencing. Each CDR3 protein gets one entry after TCRdb re-called the reads with MiXCR. The table lists 100,000 to 150,000 distinct CDR3 sequences, approximately 13% of them singletons. Sequences were obtained from a population of CD138-negative cells sorted from bone marrow. The receptors here all came from a donor at least 40 years old with multiple myeloma. CDR3s include the opening cysteine and the closing phenylalanine or tryptophan. The D gene is left open where the match is weak. The size entry is marked missing in some rows and otherwise reads once, few, many or a size class.

TRBV29-1	TRBJ2-7	NA	few	TGCAGCGTTGAAGAGGTGGGATCCGTCTACGAGCAGTACTTC	CSVEEVGSVYEQYF
TRBV20-1	TRBJ2-3	TRBD2	many	TGCAGTGCCAAGACTAGCGGACACGGATCTAGCACAGATACGCAGTATTTT	CSAKTSGHGSSTDTQYF
TRBV3-1	TRBJ1-1	TRBD1	many	TGTGCCAGCAGCCTCTCCGGAGGGGGCATGAACGCTGAAGCTTTCTTT	CASSLSGGGMNAEAFF
TRBV4-3	TRBJ2-2	NA	many	TGCGCCAGCAGCCTACAGGTGAACACCGGGGAGCTGTTTTTT	CASSLQVNTGELFF
TRBV9	TRBJ2-7	NA	many	TGTGCCAGCAGCCAAACAGGGTACCCCTACGAGCAGTACTTC	CASSQTGYPYEQYF
TRBV20-1	TRBJ2-3	NA	few	TGCAGTGCTAGAGATCGGCGTTCCACAGATACGCAGTATTTT	CSARDRRSTDTQYF
TRBV12-3/TRBV12-4	TRBJ2-1	NA	many	TGTGCCAGCAGTTTAGCGGACGGCTACAATGAGCAGTTCTTC	CASSLADGYNEQFF
TRBV7-6	TRBJ1-4	NA	many	TGTGCCAGCAGCCAGACCGCCGCAACTAATGAAAAACTGTTTTTT	CASSQTAATNEKLFF
TRBV7-9	TRBJ2-7	TRBD1	few	TGTGCCAGCAGCTTAGCGCCGGGACAGGGGGTAGAGGAGCAGTACTTC	CASSLAPGQGVEEQYF
TRBV5-1	TRBJ2-3	NA	many	TGCGCCAGCAGCTTGGGGGACTTCAACACAGATACGCAGTATTTT	CASSLGDFNTDTQYF
TRBV27	TRBJ2-1	NA	many	TGTGCCAGCAGTTTATCCGACTGGTACAATGAGCAGTTCTTC	CASSLSDWYNEQFF
TRBV7-9	TRBJ1-5	NA	many	TGTGCCAGCAGCCACAATCAAGCCAGGCCCCAGCATTTT	CASSHNQARPQHF
TRBV4-3	TRBJ1-1	NA	many	TGCGCCAGCAGCCTTCACCGGGGCAACACTGAAGCTTTCTTT	CASSLHRGNTEAFF
TRBV29-1	TRBJ2-2	NA	many	TGCAGCGTTCCCCTGGGTCAAGGGGTCCGCACCGGGGAGCTGTTTTTT	CSVPLGQGVRTGELFF
TRBV6-5	TRBJ1-1	NA	many	TGTGCCAGCAGCAACACCGGGACTGTGAACACTGAAGCTTTCTTT	CASSNTGTVNTEAFF
TRBV2	TRBJ2-1	NA	many	TGTGCCAGCAGGCGGGACAGATATTACAATGAGCAGTTCTTC	CASRRDRYYNEQFF
TRBV24-1	TRBJ2-1	TRBD2	many	TGTGCCGCCGGGACTAGTGTCTACAATGAGCAGTTCTTC	CAAGTSVYNEQFF
TRBV6-1	TRBJ2-5	NA	NA	TGTGCCAACAGTGATGGTGTCGGGAGCCAAGAGACCCAGTACTTC	CANSDGVGSQETQYF
TRBV19	TRBJ1-1	NA	many	TGTGCCAGTAGTATAGAGGAGGGTTTCGCTGAAGCTTTCTTT	CASSIEEGFAEAFF
TRBV19	TRBJ2-2	NA	NA	TGTGCCAGTGGCTGGTTCGCGAACACCGGGGAGCTGTTTTTT	CASGWFANTGELFF
TRBV29-1	TRBJ1-1	NA	many	TGCAGCGTTGAAATCGACGGCACTGAAGCTTTCTTT	CSVEIDGTEAFF
TRBV6-1	TRBJ2-1	NA	many	TGTGCCAGCACAAGCTCCAGCTCCTACAATGAGCAGTTCTTC	CASTSSSSYNEQFF
TRBV27	TRBJ1-5	NA	many	TGTGCCACCTTAAAGGGGGGGGGGACTTATAGCAATCAGCCCCAGCATTTT	CATLKGGGTYSNQPQHF
TRBV12-3/TRBV12-4	TRBJ2-1	NA	many	TGTGCCAGCAGTTCCTACAGGCACAATGAGCAGTTCTTC	CASSSYRHNEQFF
TRBV20-1	TRBJ2-2	TRBD2	many	TGCAGTGCTAACGGGAGGGGAAACACCGGGGAGCTGTTTTTT	CSANGRGNTGELFF
TRBV7-9	TRBJ2-1	TRBD2	many	TGTGCCAGCAGCGAAAGCGGGAGGGCCGATGAGCAGTTCTTC	CASSESGRADEQFF
TRBV10-2	TRBJ2-1	TRBD1	NA	TGCGCCAGCAGGGAACCCGGGACAGCCTCCTACAATGAGCAGTTCTTC	CASREPGTASYNEQFF
TRBV2	TRBJ1-1	TRBD1	few	TGTGCCAGCATTGCCCCCAAAGGGACAGGGGACCTCATGAACACTGAAGCTTTCTTT	CASIAPKGTGDLMNTEAFF
TRBV7-2	TRBJ2-1	NA	many	TGTGCCAGCAGCTCAAGGACCTCCTACAATGAGCAGTTCTTC	CASSSRTSYNEQFF